These 21 T cell receptor beta chains were all obtained from the same sample, sequenced in a study of CD8+CD57+ T cells in acquired aplastic anemia. CD8+CD57+ cell expansion, shown by flow cytometry, had occurred in the patients selected for sequencing. Genomic DNA served as template for TCR beta VDJ and CDR3 profiling. TCRdb recomputed calls from the reads with MiXCR, one row per CDR3 protein. The sample has hundreds of thousands of distinct CDR3 sequences; approximately 58% are singletons. Sequenced sample: sorted CD4+, CD8+, or CD8+CD57+ T cells (not recorded which) from PBMCs. The receptors here all came from a human donor with aplastic anemia.

This clonotype was found many times. The chain joins TRBV27 to TRBJ1-2, with a tentative D call TRBD1 (6 bases). With 7 bases removed from V and 5 bases from J, the gap between germline ends came to 17 bases. The V gene's germline CDR1 is MNHEY and CDR2 SMNVEV (reference sequence). The CDR3 has 14 amino acids. The CDR3 loop reads CASKIAGQSYGYTF. The CDR3 coding sequence is TGTGCCAGCAAGATAGCTGGACAGTCATATGGCTACACCTTC.

The table lists this clonotype with a count of one. The chain has TRBV24-1 and TRBJ2-4, with 7 bases that match TRBD1. This CDR3 is 15 amino acids long. V lost 2 bases and J lost 3; bases outside the gene matches: 3. The germline gives CDR1 KGHDR, CDR2 SFDVKD. The CDR3 spells CATSDSGTVKNIQYF. DNA of the CDR3: TGTGCCACCAGTGATTCTGGGACAGTCAAAAACATTCAGTACTTC.

The chain combines TRBV15 with TRBJ2-5; 10 bases line up with TRBD2. J was trimmed by 5 bases and V by 3 bases; bases with no gene match: 15. Germline assignment: CDR1 LNHNV and CDR2 YYDKDF (reference sequence). The CDR3 length is 18 residues. The CDR3 sequence is CATSSQGGGAGGAETQYF. As DNA, the CDR3 is TGTGCCACCAGCAGCCAAGGTGGAGGAGCGGGAGGGGCGGAGACCCAGTACTTC. Drawing the rest from reference TRBV15 and TRBJ2-5, the complete variable domain is DAMVIQNPRYQVTQFGKPVTLSCSQTLNHNVMYWYQQKSSQAPKLLFHYYDKDFNNEADTPDNFQSRRPNTSFCFLDIRSPGLGDTAMYLCATSSQGGGAGGAETQYFGPGTRLLVL.

This clonotype showed up many times. This chain uses TRBV5-1 with TRBJ1-5, with D possibly TRBD1 on 5 matching bases. V was clipped by 0 bases and J by 5 bases, with 15 bases between them. The CDR3 covers 16 residues. Germline V gene data show CDR1 as SGHRS and CDR2 as YFSETQ. The CDR3 is CASSLGVGTGDQPQHF. CDR3 sequence (DNA): TGCGCCAGCAGCTTGGGGGTGGGGACGGGGGATCAGCCCCAGCATTTT.

This clonotype was picked up many times. The V gene is TRBV6-1, the J gene TRBJ1-5, with D uncertain. Between the trimmed V and J ends, which lost 8 bases and 2 bases, there was a span of 13 bases. The germline gives CDR1 MNHNS, CDR2 SASEGT. The length of the CDR3 is 14 residues. CDR3: CASGGLLGNQPQHF. CDR3 in DNA: TGTGCCAGCGGCGGACTTCTCGGCAATCAGCCCCAGCATTTT.

This clonotype occurred once. This chain uses TRBV20-1 with TRBJ2-1; TRBD1 agrees at 7 bases. V shed 2 bases, J shed 4 bases, and the junction held 11 bases outside the gene matches. The germline gives CDR1 DFQATT, CDR2 SNEGSKA (reference sequence). CDR3 length: 16 residues. The CDR3 sequence is CSARTLRGPLYNEQFF. The CDR3 coding sequence is TGCAGTGCTAGAACTTTGAGGGGGCCTCTATACAATGAGCAGTTCTTC.

This clonotype appeared a single time. The V call is TRBV15, the J call TRBJ2-7; the match to TRBD2 covers 15 bases. The J segment lost 6 bases and the V segment lost 3 bases, leaving 3 bases of the junction unmatched. The length of the CDR3 is 15 residues. CDR1 and CDR2 from the germline V gene are LNHNV and YYDKDF (reference sequence). CDR3 sequence (DNA): TGTGCCACCAGCAGGGGGGGACTAGCGGGAGGCGAGCAGTACTTC. It codes for CATSRGGLAGGEQYF.

CDR3 sequence (DNA): TGTGCCAGCAACGACCCCTTCCGTTATGACAGGGGGATACTTGAGCAGTACTTC. It is translated as CASNDPFRYDRGILEQYF. V is TRBV7-2 and J is TRBJ2-7; TRBD1 agrees at 9 bases. This CDR3 is 18 amino acids long. Germline CDR1 is SGHTA and CDR2 is FQGNSA. The J segment lost 7 bases and the V segment lost 7 bases, leaving 23 bases of the junction unmatched.

The chain uses TRBV2 and TRBJ1-4, with D unclear. Germline loops: CDR1 SNHLY, CDR2 FYNNEI. Deletions cut 6 bases from V and 1 base from J, with 6 bases between. CDR3 length equals 13 residues. CDR3 in amino acids: CASRTITNEKLFF. CDR3 DNA: TGTGCCAGCAGGACGATAACTAATGAAAAACTGTTTTTT.

The genes are TRBV6-5 and TRBJ1-2; D gene ambiguous. The V gene's germline CDR1 is MNHEY and CDR2 SVGAGI. The CDR3 runs 15 residues. Trimming stripped 5 bases from V and 7 bases from J, with 20 bases between. The CDR3 bases are TGTGCCAGCAGTGGGTCCAGAGTCGGTGCCCCTGGCTACACCTTC. This sequence encodes CASSGSRVGAPGYTF.

CDR3 sequence reads: CASSVEEGRYNEQFF. In DNA, the CDR3 is TGTGCCAGCAGTGTAGAAGAGGGGAGGTACAATGAGCAGTTCTTC. The chain is built from TRBV6-6 and TRBJ2-1; D perhaps matches TRBD2 (6 bases). The germline gives CDR1 MNHNY, CDR2 SVGAGI (reference sequence). V gave up 5 bases and J gave up 4 bases, with 15 bases separating them. There are 15 residues in the CDR3.

This chain joins TRBV5-1 and TRBJ2-5; 7 bases match TRBD1. This CDR3 region has 14 residues. The V segment lost 3 bases and the J segment 4 bases; nucleotides outside the gene matches: 6. Germline V gene lookup returns CDR1 SGHRS and CDR2 YFSETQ. CDR3: CASSSTGAGETQYF. Written as DNA, the CDR3 is TGCGCCAGCAGCTCTACAGGGGCGGGAGAGACCCAGTACTTC.

This clonotype was recorded a few times. The chain uses TRBV7-9 and TRBJ1-6; the D is unclear. The germline V gene has CDR1 SEHNR and CDR2 FQNEAQ (reference sequence). V dropped 2 bases and J dropped 4 bases, with 12 bases sitting between them. This CDR3 has 16 residues. CDR3 bases: TGTGCCAGCAGCTTATACACGGACGTGTATAATTCACCCCTCCACTTT. Amino acid sequence: CASSLYTDVYNSPLHF.

To note about this clonotype: Germline is not matched at one junction end, which may reflect a read error. The rearrangement uses TRBV29-1 and TRBJ1-3; unclear D gene. The germline V gene encodes CDR1 SQVTM and CDR2 ANQGSEA. The CDR3 extends over 15 amino acids. The CDR3 DNA reads as TGCAGCGTGACGACGGGTGGACGGAGCGTACACACCATGTATTTT. This sequence encodes CSVTTGGRSVHTMYF.

CDR3 coding DNA: TGTGCCACCCTCGGGACAGGGGAAGGCTACACCTTC. It encodes CATLGTGEGYTF. V gene TRBV11-3 combines with J gene TRBJ1-2; 10 nucleotides agree with TRBD1. The germline V gene encodes CDR1 SGHNT and CDR2 YENEEA. Trimming took 10 bases from V and 8 from J; bases not matched to a gene: 7. The CDR3 consists of 12 residues.

The table lists this clonotype with a few counts. V and J are TRBV19 and TRBJ2-7, with 8 bases aligning to TRBD1. Germline values: CDR1 LNHDA, CDR2 SQIVND (reference sequence). The CDR3 contains 15 residues. V lost 4 bases, J lost 1 base, and 6 bases stayed unmatched. The CDR3 DNA sequence: TGTGCCAGTAGTACCAAGGGGACAGGATCCTACGAGCAGTACTTC. This translates into CASSTKGTGSYEQYF.

This clonotype was counted ten times or more. The V and J genes are TRBV4-1 and TRBJ2-7, with TRBD1 as a possible D gene (6 bases). The germline V gene encodes CDR1 MGHRA and CDR2 YSYEKL. Between the trimmed V and J ends, which lost 4 bases and 2 bases, there was a span of 12 bases. The CDR3 runs to 14 residues. The CDR3 here is CASSPTGLPYEQYF. The CDR3 DNA reads as TGCGCCAGCAGCCCAACAGGGCTACCCTACGAGCAGTACTTC.

The rearrangement uses TRBV29-1 and TRBJ1-4; D unresolved. Germline V gene lookup returns CDR1 SQVTM and CDR2 ANQGSEA. Trimming cost V 5 bases and J 4 bases, with 8 bases left between them. The CDR3 has 12 amino acids. The CDR3 protein is CSVRQLNEKLFF. In DNA, the CDR3 is TGCAGCGTTCGGCAACTTAATGAAAAACTGTTTTTT.

This clonotype was seen a few times. This chain links TRBV7-3 with TRBJ2-1; perhaps TRBD1 as D (6 bases). CDR3 length: 13 amino acids. V dropped 4 bases and J dropped 2 bases, with 6 bases sitting between them. Germline lookup yields CDR1 SGHTA and CDR2 FQGTGA. Here the CDR3 DNA reads TGTGCCAGCAGCTGGGACACCTACAATGAGCAGTTCTTC. Translated, it gives CASSWDTYNEQFF.

This clonotype turned up a few times. The chain links TRBV7-2 to TRBJ1-2; tentative D call: TRBD1 (6 bases). V was trimmed by 3 bases and J by 2 bases, leaving 7 bases between them. The CDR3 loop spans 13 amino acids. The germline CDR1 and CDR2 sequences are SGHTA and FQGNSA. CDR3 DNA: TGTGCCAGCAGCTTCGACAGGAACTATGGCTACACCTTC. Translated: CASSFDRNYGYTF.

This clonotype was counted only a few times. The chain has TRBV5-1 and TRBJ2-5; D may be TRBD1 (6 bases). V was clipped by 4 bases and J by 2 bases, with 12 bases between them. Germline loops: CDR1 SGHRS, CDR2 YFSETQ. The CDR3 consists of 14 residues. CDR3 nucleotide sequence: TGCGCCAGCAGCACCCGGACAGCTCAAGAGACCCAGTACTTC. It encodes CASSTRTAQETQYF.